These 22 T cell receptor beta chains originate from one sample sequenced in a study of beta chain features in type 1 diabetes. Study-wide points: Among patients with Type 1 diabetes, TCRB CDR3s were moderately but significantly shorter in every one of the four CD4+ subsets.

Expressed TCRB transcripts got sequenced, as all isolated RNA was reverse transcribed. Sequencing was performed with immunoSEQ multiplex PCR; in TCRdb, only in-frame clones are kept and a portion is missing. The sample lists a few hundred thousand clones; around 9.9% were seen once. Antigens for these TCRs are unknown. The sample taken for sequencing was naive CD4+ T cells from blood. These TCRs come from a man aged 30-40 years with type 1 diabetes.

This clone has a handful of counts. This rearrangement joins TRBV6-5 to TRBJ1-6, with 7 nucleotides matching TRBD1. CDR1 and CDR2 (germline): MNHEY, SVGAGI. Unmatched junction bases numbered 8, after V lost 8 bases and J lost 7 bases. The CDR3 spans 14 residues. The CDR3 is CASRTGDTNSPLHF. In DNA form, the CDR3 reads TGTGCCAGCCGCACAGGGGATACCAATTCACCCCTCCACTTT.

This clone came up a few times. This chain links TRBV5-4 with TRBJ1-1; D is ambiguous. The germline V gene encodes CDR1 SGHNT and CDR2 YYREEE (reference sequence). The CDR3 sequence is 13 residues long. Trimming removed 1 base from V and 8 bases from J, with 12 bases in between. The CDR3 DNA sequence: TGTGCCAGCAGCTTGTGGAAACAGCCCGAAGCTTTCTTT. This gives the protein CASSLWKQPEAFF.

The chain is built from TRBV5-1 and TRBJ2-5, with 7 bases lining up with TRBD2. Germline CDR1 reads SGHRS; CDR2 reads YFSETQ. V shed 6 bases, J shed 4 bases, and the junction held 9 bases outside the gene matches. The CDR3 covers 14 residues. CDR3 protein: CASKLSASGETQYF. CDR3 sequence (DNA): TGCGCCAGCAAGCTATCGGCTAGCGGAGAGACCCAGTACTTC.

The chain carries TRBV15 and TRBJ2-2, with 10 bases that match TRBD2. CDR1 is LNHNV and CDR2 is YYDKDF in the germline V gene (reference sequence). V was clipped by 0 bases and J by 3 bases; unmatched bases: 7. The CDR3 covers 18 residues. DNA for the CDR3: TGTGCCACCAGCAGAGATAAGCGGGGGGGCCGGGACACCGGGGAGCTGTTTTTT. Its protein product is CATSRDKRGGRDTGELFF.

The chain has TRBV5-1 and TRBJ2-3, with D unresolved. Germline V gives CDR1 SGHRS, CDR2 YFSETQ. The CDR3 is made up of 18 amino acids. With 0 bases removed from V and 2 bases from J, the gap between germline ends came to 19 bases. The CDR3 loop is CASSLGPQSWPHTDTQYF. The CDR3 region has the DNA TGCGCCAGCAGCTTGGGGCCTCAGTCCTGGCCCCACACAGATACGCAGTATTTT.

The chain recombines TRBV10-3 with TRBJ2-1; D gene uncertain. Germline V lookup: CDR1 ENHRY, CDR2 SYGVKD. This CDR3 has 18 residues. The ends were cut back, 2 bases at V and 7 bases at J, with 24 bases in the middle. The CDR3 protein is CAISEDLVTSNNPNEQFF. CDR3 coding DNA: TGTGCCATCAGTGAGGATTTGGTAACCTCGAACAACCCTAATGAGCAGTTCTTC.

The chain couples TRBV4-2 to TRBJ1-6; a possible D gene is TRBD1 (5 bases). CDR1 is LGHNA and CDR2 is YNFKEQ in the germline V gene. The CDR3 contains 16 residues. V lost 0 bases and J lost 2, with 8 bases in between. The chain's CDR3 is CASSQELDTYNSPLHF. The DNA of the CDR3 is TGTGCCAGCAGCCAAGAGTTGGACACCTATAATTCACCCCTCCACTTT.

This clone has just a few counts. V and J are TRBV7-3 and TRBJ1-6; D call uncertain. Trimming pared 2 bases from V and 13 bases from J, leaving 12 bases between. Per germline, CDR1 SGHTA and CDR2 FQGTGA. The CDR3 is 13 amino acids. CDR3 region: CASSLQTGEPLHF. As DNA, the CDR3 is TGTGCCAGCAGCTTACAAACGGGAGAGCCCCTCCACTTT. The whole variable domain, remainder taken from reference TRBV7-3 and TRBJ1-6, is GAGVSQTPSNKVTEKGKYVELRCDPISGHTALYWYRQSLGQGPEFLIYFQGTGAADDSGLPNDRFFAVRPEGSVSTLKIQRTERGDSAVYLCASSLQTGEPLHFGNGTRLTVT.

This clone has a handful of counts. CDR3 nucleotides: TGTGCCAGCAGCTTAGCTAAGCGGGGGGTCAGCTCCTACGAGCAGTACTTC. Translating gives CASSLAKRGVSSYEQYF. The V gene is TRBV7-2, the J gene TRBJ2-7, with TRBD2 matching over 9 bases. The CDR3 is made up of 17 amino acids. Looked up from germline, CDR1 is SGHTA and CDR2 is FQGNSA. V shed 0 bases and J 0 bases; nucleotides not matched to a gene: 6.

This chain connects TRBV7-9 to TRBJ2-5; 12 bases are a match to TRBD1. This CDR3 has 15 amino acids. Per the germline V gene, CDR1 is SEHNR and CDR2 is FQNEAQ (reference sequence). The trim removed 5 bases at V and 5 bases at J, leaving 6 bases unmatched. CDR3 sequence reads: CASSIGTGGAETQYF. The CDR3 DNA is TGTGCCAGCAGCATAGGGACAGGGGGCGCGGAGACCCAGTACTTC.

This chain connects TRBV6-5 to TRBJ2-5; no definite D call. The CDR3 is made up of 12 amino acids. V was pared by 5 bases and J by 2 bases, with 6 bases between. Germline values: CDR1 MNHEY, CDR2 SVGAGI. CDR3 loop: CASSPVQETQYF. CDR3 DNA sequence: TGTGCCAGCAGTCCTGTTCAAGAGACCCAGTACTTC.

This clone has only a few counts. The V gene is TRBV4-3, the J gene TRBJ2-3; D unclear. Trimming cost V 0 bases and J 7 bases, with 8 bases left between them. This CDR3 contains 13 residues. Germline lookup yields CDR1 LGHNA and CDR2 YSLEER. CDR3 residues: CASSQETRNTQYF. In DNA form, the CDR3 reads TGCGCCAGCAGCCAAGAGACGAGGAATACGCAGTATTTT.

The chain recombines TRBV7-2 with TRBJ1-1; D perhaps matches TRBD1 (5 bases). This CDR3 is 13 amino acids long. The V end lost 2 bases, the J end lost 11 bases, and 15 bases lay between the germline ends. Germline V gene lookup returns CDR1 SGHTA and CDR2 FQGNSA. The CDR3 region is CASSLLEGNLAFF. Written as DNA, the CDR3 is TGTGCCAGCAGCTTATTGGAGGGGAACTTGGCTTTCTTT. Full variable domain (remainder filled in from reference TRBV7-2 and TRBJ1-1): GAGVSQSPSNKVTEKGKDVELRCDPISGHTALYWYRQSLGQGLEFLIYFQGNSAPDKSGLPSDRFSAERTGGSVSTLTIQRTQQEDSAVYLCASSLLEGNLAFFGQGTRLTVV.

J is TRBJ1-2 and V is TRBV7-9; D remains unclear. The germline gives CDR1 SEHNR, CDR2 FQNEAQ (reference sequence). V was trimmed by 5 bases and J by 8 bases, leaving 15 bases between them. This CDR3 has 13 residues. The CDR3 loop reads CASSLRRGEGYTF. As DNA, the CDR3 is TGTGCCAGCAGCCTCCGTCGGGGAGAGGGCTACACCTTC.

This clone was recorded a few times. V gene TRBV7-3 combines with J gene TRBJ2-1, with 7 bases lining up with TRBD1. V lost 5 bases, J lost 2 bases, and 6 bases stayed unmatched. Germline V CDR1 and CDR2: SGHTA, FQGTGA. This CDR3 has 15 amino acids. The CDR3 DNA follows: TGTGCCAGCAGCACAGACAGGGTTGCCTACAATGAGCAGTTCTTC. This encodes CASSTDRVAYNEQFF.

In this sample, this clone turned up a few times. V usage is TRBV2 and J usage is TRBJ2-5; 10 nucleotides match TRBD2. In germline, CDR1 is SNHLY, CDR2 FYNNEI. Losses at the gene ends were 7 bases for V and 5 bases for J; bases not matched to a gene: 4. The CDR3 has 13 amino acids. CDR3 sequence (DNA): TGTGCCAGCAAGGGGACTAGCGAGGAGACCCAGTACTTC. It yields the protein CASKGTSEETQYF.

This chain links TRBV6-5 with TRBJ1-2; a possible D gene is TRBD1 (6 bases). Deletions cut 5 bases from V and 5 bases from J, with 12 bases between. Germline-derived CDR1 and CDR2 are MNHEY and SVGAGI. The CDR3 totals 13 residues. CDR3: CASSEPGQYGYTF. The CDR3, as DNA: TGTGCCAGCAGTGAGCCAGGACAGTATGGCTACACCTTC.

The V call is TRBV6-6, the J call TRBJ2-2; D gene ambiguous. The CDR3 sequence is 13 residues long. Germline assignment: CDR1 MNHNY and CDR2 SVGAGI (reference sequence). Trimming stripped 6 bases from V and 5 bases from J, with 10 bases between. The CDR3 region has the DNA TGTGCCAGCAGGCTAGAGTCGACCGGGGAGCTGTTTTTT. This sequence encodes CASRLESTGELFF.

The V call is TRBV2, the J call TRBJ1-6; unclear D gene. The CDR3 covers 13 residues. The germline V and J ends were trimmed by 1 base and 10 bases, with 8 bases remaining between them. In germline, CDR1 is SNHLY, CDR2 FYNNEI. DNA of the CDR3: TGTGCCAGCAGTGAAGGTGAGGGCTCACCCCTCCACTTT. This codes for CASSEGEGSPLHF.

The table lists this clone with a few counts. The chain couples TRBV28 to TRBJ2-1; TRBD1 matches 10 bases. Germline values: CDR1 MDHEN, CDR2 SYDVKM. V was clipped by 6 bases and J by 8 bases; unmatched bases: 10. This CDR3 comprises 15 residues. The CDR3 DNA reads as TGTGCCAGCAGCCAGGGACAGGGGCGCTGGGATGAGCAGTTCTTC. It codes for CASSQGQGRWDEQFF.

This clone turned up a few times. The CDR3 region is CASSGAGGSGELFF. The CDR3 DNA sequence: TGTGCCAGCAGCGGAGCTGGGGGGTCCGGGGAGCTGTTTTTT. V usage is TRBV9 and J usage is TRBJ2-2; D might be TRBD2 (6 bases). Germline loops: CDR1 SGDLS, CDR2 YYNGEE. CDR3 length equals 14 residues. Trimming stripped 3 bases from V and 6 bases from J, with 12 bases between.

This clone was counted a few times. The chain has TRBV28 and TRBJ2-7; 10 positions agree with TRBD2. The J segment lost 4 bases and the V segment lost 6 bases, leaving 9 bases of the junction unmatched. The CDR3 loop spans 15 amino acids. Germline V lookup: CDR1 MDHEN, CDR2 SYDVKM. CDR3 residues: CASSTPGLALYEQYF. The CDR3, as DNA: TGTGCCAGCAGCACGCCGGGACTAGCGTTGTACGAGCAGTACTTC. Together with reference TRBV28 and TRBJ2-7, the CDR3 gives the full variable domain: DVKVTQSSRYLVKRTGEKVFLECVQDMDHENMFWYRQDPGLGLRLIYFSYDVKMKEKGDIPEGYSVSREKKERFSLILESASTNQTSMYLCASSTPGLALYEQYFGPGTRLTVT.